These 26 T cell receptor beta chains came from one sample sequenced in a study of early T cells in non-severe SARS-CoV-2 infection. TCRdb re-called the 5' RACE reads through MiXCR, storing one row per CDR3 protein. This sample has tens of thousands of distinct CDR3 sequences; about an eighth occur once, and the top ten carry about 6%. The sample consisted of whole blood, taken at baseline. The receptor source for this set is an adult who was a healthcare worker with PCR-confirmed SARS-CoV-2 infection or an uninfected control (not recorded which).

The chain employs TRBV6-1 and TRBJ2-5, with 12 nucleotides matching TRBD2. This CDR3 spans 16 amino acids. The trim removed 2 bases at V and 0 bases at J, leaving 1 base unmatched. Germline lookup yields CDR1 MNHNS and CDR2 SASEGT. CDR3: CASSETSGGYQETQYF. The DNA of the CDR3 is TGTGCCAGCAGTGAAACTAGCGGGGGGTACCAAGAGACCCAGTACTTC.

A remark on this clonotype: A read error may produce the germline difference seen at one junction end. The J gene is TRBJ2-3, the V gene TRBV12-3 or TRBV12-4; no firm D call. The CDR3 length is 14 residues. Written as DNA, the CDR3 is TGTGCCAACAGTTTTGACGGTCTCACAGATACGCAGTATTTT. Its translation is CANSFDGLTDTQYF.

This chain uses TRBV11-3 with TRBJ2-5, with 12 bases fitting TRBD2. With 5 bases clipped from V and 1 base from J, the junction kept 8 bases outside the gene matches. The CDR3 has 17 amino acids. From germline, CDR1 is SGHNT and CDR2 YENEEA. The CDR3 loop is CASSRYRGLAGQETQYF. In DNA form, the CDR3 reads TGTGCCAGCAGCCGCTACCGGGGACTAGCGGGCCAAGAGACCCAGTACTTC.

This clonotype was seen repeatedly, ten times or more. J is TRBJ1-1 and V is TRBV18; 7 bases agree with TRBD1. V dropped 3 bases and J dropped 7; count of bases not matched to a gene: 11. CDR3 size: 15 residues. Germline V gives CDR1 KGHSH, CDR2 LQKENI. CDR3 sequence reads: CASSPERTGSYEAFF. Written as DNA, the CDR3 is TGTGCCAGCTCACCCGAGCGGACAGGTTCCTATGAAGCTTTCTTT.

This clonotype was recorded at least ten times. This chain connects TRBV4-1 to TRBJ1-1; 9 positions match TRBD1. The CDR3 is made up of 14 amino acids. The J segment lost 5 bases and the V segment lost 1 base, leaving 2 bases of the junction unmatched. Germline values: CDR1 MGHRA, CDR2 YSYEKL. CDR3 coding DNA: TGCGCCAGCAGCCAAGCGGGACAGGGAACTGAAGCTTTCTTT. The encoded protein is CASSQAGQGTEAFF.

The chain joins TRBV27 to TRBJ1-4; TRBD1 might be the D (6 bases). This CDR3 is 15 amino acids long. Germline V lookup: CDR1 MNHEY, CDR2 SMNVEV (reference sequence). The germline V and J ends were trimmed by 5 bases and 3 bases, with 13 bases remaining between them. The CDR3 reads CASSPNREANEKLFF. The CDR3 nucleotides are TGTGCCAGCAGTCCCAACAGGGAGGCTAATGAAAAACTGTTTTTT.

The chain is built from TRBV29-1 and TRBJ2-1, with D possibly being TRBD1 or TRBD2 (6 bases each). The CDR3 length is 14 residues. The V gene lost 5 bases and the J gene lost 3 bases, with 14 bases spanning the gap. The germline V gene encodes CDR1 SQVTM and CDR2 ANQGSEA. For the CDR3, the DNA is TGCAGCGTTCTCAAGGGGGGCAACTACAATGAGCAGTTCTTC. It encodes CSVLKGGNYNEQFF.

This clonotype was detected a few times. This chain connects TRBV3-1 to TRBJ1-4; D unclear. V lost 4 bases to trimming and J lost 8 bases, with 14 bases between them. The CDR3 is made up of 14 amino acids. Per germline, CDR1 LGHDT and CDR2 YNNKEL (reference sequence). The chain's CDR3 is CASSPASGSEKLFF. DNA of the CDR3: TGTGCCAGCAGCCCCGCAAGTGGGTCCGAAAAACTGTTTTTT. Combining the CDR3 with reference TRBV3-1 and TRBJ1-4 gives the whole variable domain DTAVSQTPKYLVTQMGNDKSIKCEQNLGHDTMYWYKQDSKKFLKIMFSYNNKELIINETVPNRFSPKSPDKAHLNLHINSLELGDSAVYFCASSPASGSEKLFFGSGTQLSVL.

This clonotype was seen more than once but under ten times. This chain connects TRBV29-1 to TRBJ2-3; D is perhaps TRBD2 (5 bases). V lost 4 bases and J 2 bases, leaving 13 bases between the germline ends. CDR3 length equals 14 residues. From germline, CDR1 is SQVTM and CDR2 ANQGSEA. CDR3 in amino acids: CSVGGGSTTDTQYF. In nucleotides, the CDR3 is TGCAGCGTTGGCGGCGGGTCTACCACAGATACGCAGTATTTT.

The rearrangement uses TRBV21-1 and TRBJ1-2; the table's D call TRBD1 went unverified against the DNA. TRBV21-1 is labeled a pseudogene. This CDR3 comprises 16 residues. The CDR3 is CASSKLEKQGNYGYTF. The DNA of the CDR3 is TGTGCCAGCAGCAAACTCGAGAAACAGGGGAACTATGGCTACACCTTC.

With regard to this clonotype: The germline gene is not matched at one end of the junction; a read error may be the cause. The rearrangement joins TRBV6-6 to TRBJ2-7, with 7 bases fitting TRBD2. Germline V gene lookup returns CDR1 MNHNY and CDR2 SVGAGI (reference sequence). There are 13 residues in the CDR3. CDR3 residues: CASTYLGDYEQNF. The CDR3 DNA sequence: TGTGCCAGCACATATCTCGGGGACTACGAGCAGAACTTC.

This chain connects TRBV20-1 to TRBJ1-6, with unresolved D. The CDR3 runs to 14 residues. The V and J ends lost 3 bases and 5 bases respectively, with 11 bases between them. Germline V gives CDR1 DFQATT, CDR2 SNEGSKA (reference sequence). CDR3 DNA: TGCAGTGCTAGGACTGTCATAAATAATTCACCCCTCCACTTT. Its translation: CSARTVINNSPLHF.

This clonotype was counted only a few times. V usage is TRBV6-1 and J usage is TRBJ2-3; 9 positions match TRBD1. This CDR3 has 14 amino acids. V was pared by 8 bases and J by 5 bases, with 8 bases of the junction left unmatched. Germline V gene sequence: CDR1 MNHNS, CDR2 SASEGT. CDR3 loop: CASWTGVYGDTQYF. DNA of the CDR3: TGTGCCAGCTGGACAGGGGTGTATGGAGATACGCAGTATTTT.

This clonotype was counted at least ten times. The J gene is TRBJ2-1, the V gene TRBV25-1; 9 positions match TRBD2. Germline trimming cut 4 bases from V and 7 bases from J; bases unmatched to any gene: 8. The CDR3 extends over 15 amino acids. Germline values: CDR1 MGHDK, CDR2 SYGVNS. The CDR3 DNA reads TGTGCCAGCAGTGCCCTAGCGGGACCCGCTAATGAGCAGTTCTTC. Translated, it gives CASSALAGPANEQFF.

There are a few counts of this clonotype. The chain is built from TRBV7-2 and TRBJ2-3, with 8 bases matching TRBD2. J was trimmed by 5 bases and V by 4 bases; bases with no gene match: 11. Germline V gives CDR1 SGHTA, CDR2 FQGNSA. The CDR3 extends over 16 amino acids. The CDR3 is CASSSRLRGAEDTQYF. The CDR3, as DNA: TGTGCCAGCAGCTCGAGATTGCGGGGGGCTGAAGATACGCAGTATTTT.

This clonotype was observed a handful of times. The CDR3 protein is CASRDSLNSPLHF. For the CDR3, the DNA is TGTGCCAGCAGAGACAGTCTTAATTCACCCCTCCACTTT. The chain couples TRBV12-3 or TRBV12-4 to TRBJ1-6; tentatively, D is TRBD1 (5 bases). V lost 6 bases and J 6 bases, leaving 9 bases between the germline ends. This CDR3 has 13 residues.

In its sample, this clonotype was seen a few times. J is TRBJ2-1 and V is TRBV7-9, with D possibly TRBD2 on 5 matching bases. CDR1 is SEHNR, CDR2 FQNEAQ, per germline (reference sequence). The V gene lost 8 bases and the J gene lost 6 bases, with 17 bases spanning the gap. The CDR3 has 14 residues. CDR3: CASGWRRTPNEQFF. The DNA of the CDR3 is TGTGCCAGCGGTTGGAGGCGGACCCCCAATGAGCAGTTCTTC.

This clonotype was detected ten times or more. The chain employs TRBV13 and TRBJ2-7; TRBD2 agrees at 10 bases. V was clipped by 1 base and J by 5 bases; unmatched bases: 5. Germline V gene sequence: CDR1 PRHDT, CDR2 FYEKMQ (reference sequence). The CDR3 spans 15 residues. CDR3 residues: CASSLVRLAGHEQYF. CDR3 in DNA: TGTGCCAGCAGCTTAGTGCGACTAGCGGGCCACGAGCAGTACTTC.

This clonotype has more than one count but fewer than ten. The chain carries TRBV20-1 and TRBJ2-7, with 7 nucleotides matching TRBD2. With V trimmed by 1 base and J by 0 bases, 6 bases remained unmatched. Germline CDR1 and CDR2: DFQATT and SNEGSKA (reference sequence). The CDR3 has 15 residues. In nucleotides, the CDR3 is TGCAGTGCTAGAGGCGGCCCGGGAGGCTCCTACGAGCAGTACTTC. Translating gives CSARGGPGGSYEQYF.

This clonotype was observed at least ten times. J is TRBJ2-5 and V is TRBV5-4, with 8 bases that match TRBD2. V lost 3 bases and J lost 2; bases outside the gene matches: 3. Germline V gene sequence: CDR1 SGHNT, CDR2 YYREEE (reference sequence). CDR3 length: 14 residues. CDR3 in DNA: TGTGCCAGCAGCTGGAAGCGGGGGCAAGAGACCCAGTACTTC. Translation gives CASSWKRGQETQYF.

The gene calls are TRBV6-5 and TRBJ1-1; D is unresolved. The CDR3 is made up of 14 amino acids. Trimming removed 7 bases from V and 2 bases from J, with 14 bases in between. From germline, CDR1 is MNHEY and CDR2 SVGAGI. CDR3 sequence (DNA): TGTGCCAGCATCGCGCGGGAAGTTAACACTGAAGCTTTCTTT. It translates to CASIAREVNTEAFF.

This clonotype was detected ten times or more. This chain connects TRBV5-1 to TRBJ2-1, with D unresolved. Germline V lookup: CDR1 SGHRS, CDR2 YFSETQ. The CDR3 extends over 11 amino acids. V dropped 7 bases and J dropped 9 bases, with 11 bases sitting between them. DNA for the CDR3: TGCGCCAGCGCCTTCTCGGGTGAGCAGTTCTTC. Its protein product is CASAFSGEQFF.

The CDR3 reads CATSDTRQSYNEQFF. CDR3 bases: TGTGCCACCAGTGATACGAGACAGAGCTACAATGAGCAGTTCTTC. This sequence joins TRBV24-1 and TRBJ2-1; possible D gene TRBD1, 5 bases. Germline lookup yields CDR1 KGHDR and CDR2 SFDVKD. Trimming shortened V by 3 bases and J by 3 bases, and 11 bases separated the two germline ends. CDR3 size: 15 residues.

Many counts were recorded for this clonotype. The J gene is TRBJ1-2, the V gene TRBV5-4; TRBD1 might be the D (6 bases). The V and J ends lost 0 bases and 3 bases respectively, with 15 bases between them. Germline V gene lookup returns CDR1 SGHNT and CDR2 YYREEE (reference sequence). The CDR3 is 16 residues long. The CDR3 coding sequence is TGTGCCAGCAGCTTGGCCATTGGACAGTCCTACTATGGCTACACCTTC. Its protein is CASSLAIGQSYYGYTF.

V and J are TRBV6-6 and TRBJ2-1, with D tentatively TRBD1 (6 bases). V was pared by 0 bases and J by 7 bases, with 10 bases between. This CDR3 has 14 residues. The germline CDR1 and CDR2 sequences are MNHNY and SVGAGI (reference sequence). CDR3 region: CASSYSTGQNEQFF. CDR3 nucleotide sequence: TGTGCCAGCAGTTACTCGACAGGCCAGAATGAGCAGTTCTTC.

This chain uses TRBV7-2 with TRBJ2-7; 9 nucleotides align to TRBD2. This CDR3 region has 13 residues. Germline V gene sequence: CDR1 SGHTA, CDR2 FQGNSA. V shed 4 bases, J shed 7 bases, and the junction held 5 bases outside the gene matches. The CDR3 loop is CASSSRREGEQYF. Written as DNA, the CDR3 is TGTGCCAGCAGCTCCCGGCGGGAGGGAGAGCAGTACTTC.